The next 2 T cell receptor beta chains were all read from a single sample in a study of blood T cell repertoires in COVID-19 (TCRdb year 2020). Receptor libraries were prepared by the immunoSEQ multiplex PCR assay. In its TCRdb copy, this immuneACCESS table keeps in-frame sequences only and misses some clones. Where compared with another copy, unresolved V genes explain less than half of these, and the others have no known cause. Present in this sample are 160,000 or so clones, roughly nine tenths of which were seen just once. Around 14% of the sample goes to the ten largest clones. The sample consisted of peripheral blood. These receptors all stem from a woman in her thirties or forties with acute or convalescent COVID-19.

This clone was recorded only once. The rearrangement joins TRBV5-1 to TRBJ2-2; TRBD1 matches 10 bases. The CDR3 spans 14 residues. The V segment lost 4 bases and the J segment 6 bases; nucleotides outside the gene matches: 3. Per the germline V gene, CDR1 is SGHRS and CDR2 is YFSETQ. The CDR3 here is CASSPDRGAGELFF. As DNA, the CDR3 is TGCGCCAGCAGCCCGGACAGGGGGGCCGGGGAGCTGTTTTTT.

The J gene is TRBJ1-3, the V gene TRBV2; 8 nucleotides match TRBD1. The CDR3 spans 16 residues. CDR1 and CDR2 from the germline V gene are SNHLY and FYNNEI. J lost 13 bases, V lost 2 bases, and 16 bases had no gene match. The CDR3 spells CASSESRGTGGVRIYF. DNA of the CDR3: TGTGCCAGCAGTGAATCTAGGGGGACAGGCGGTGTCCGGATATATTTT.